Following are 23 T cell receptor beta chains from one sample sequenced in a study of glioma-infiltrating T cells after dendritic cell vaccination. Clones were sequenced by immunoSEQ multiplex PCR, and TCRdb holds only the in-frame ones, with some missing. The sample carries tens of thousands of clones, less than 90% recorded once. Source: blood, taken before dendritic cell vaccination. These receptors were taken from a human donor with glioblastoma.

The chain combines TRBV29-1 with TRBJ1-2; 8 bases are shared with TRBD1. Germline loops: CDR1 SQVTM, CDR2 ANQGSEA. This CDR3 has 13 residues. V shed 6 bases and J 2 bases; nucleotides not matched to a gene: 5. The CDR3 is CSVEDRVNYGYTF. The CDR3 DNA follows: TGCAGCGTCGAGGACAGGGTAAACTATGGCTACACCTTC.

This clone was recorded a few times. The chain recombines TRBV5-8 with TRBJ2-5; 10 positions match TRBD1. Germline lookup yields CDR1 SGHTS and CDR2 YDEGEE. This CDR3 contains 14 residues. V dropped 2 bases and J dropped 10; count of bases not matched to a gene: 8. CDR3 sequence: CASSFRTGGNVQYF. CDR3 sequence (DNA): TGTGCCAGCAGCTTTAGGACAGGGGGGAACGTCCAGTACTTC.

The chain recombines TRBV7-9 with TRBJ2-4; 9 bases fit TRBD2. CDR1 SEHNR and CDR2 FQNEAQ come from the germline V gene (reference sequence). Trimming cost V 1 base and J 7 bases; bases outside gene matches: 2. The CDR3 has 14 residues. CDR3 sequence reads: CASSLGGGGNIQYF. CDR3 bases: TGTGCCAGCAGCTTAGGCGGGGGGGGGAACATTCAGTACTTC.

CDR3 in amino acids: CAWSREKRGPQHF. CDR3 in DNA: TGTGCCTGGAGCCGGGAAAAACGCGGGCCCCAGCATTTT. The gene calls are TRBV30 and TRBJ1-5; D gene ambiguous. The CDR3 sequence is 13 residues long. Germline CDR1 GTSNPN, CDR2 SVGIG (reference sequence). Trimming cost V 3 bases and J 9 bases, with 15 bases left between them.

The chain is built from TRBV6-1 and TRBJ1-5; D is uncertain. The length of the CDR3 is 14 residues. The germline gives CDR1 MNHNS, CDR2 SASEGT. With 3 bases removed from V and 7 bases from J, the gap between germline ends came to 13 bases. CDR3 coding DNA: TGTGCCAGCAGTGAGGGAGGGAATGAACAGCCCCAGCATTTT. It encodes CASSEGGNEQPQHF.

The V call is TRBV27, the J call TRBJ2-5; 10 nucleotides align to TRBD2. V dropped 0 bases and J dropped 4; count of bases not matched to a gene: 11. The CDR3 is 18 amino acids. The germline CDR1 and CDR2 sequences are MNHEY and SMNVEV (reference sequence). The CDR3 sequence is CASSLSFRSGGRGETQYF. The CDR3, as DNA: TGTGCCAGCAGTTTATCTTTTCGTAGCGGGGGGCGTGGAGAGACCCAGTACTTC.

The chain uses TRBV25-1 and TRBJ2-3; maybe TRBD2 (6 bases). Germline V gene data show CDR1 as MGHDK and CDR2 as SYGVNS. The CDR3 covers 15 residues. Trimming cost V 11 bases and J 4 bases, with 22 bases left between them. For the CDR3, the DNA is TGTGCCGCCAAGAGTGGGGGGATTGGGGCAGATACGCAGTATTTT. It specifies CAAKSGGIGADTQYF. Looking up the rest from reference TRBV25-1 and TRBJ2-3 gives the full variable domain: EADIYQTPRYLVIGTGKKITLECSQTMGHDKMYWYQQDPGMELHLIHYSYGVNSTEKGDLSSESTVSRIRTEHFPLTLESARPSHTSQYLCAAKSGGIGADTQYFGPGTRLTVL.

V usage is TRBV5-8 and J usage is TRBJ2-5, with D possibly TRBD1 on 5 matching bases. The CDR3 totals 14 residues. Germline values: CDR1 SGHTS, CDR2 YDEGEE. The germline V and J ends were trimmed by 1 base and 5 bases, with 12 bases remaining between them. CDR3 loop: CASSLTSQGETQYF. The CDR3 DNA is TGTGCCAGCAGCTTGACCAGCCAGGGTGAGACCCAGTACTTC.

V is TRBV18 and J is TRBJ2-1; 9 bases match TRBD2. Per the germline V gene, CDR1 is KGHSH and CDR2 is LQKENI. The CDR3 extends over 15 amino acids. J was trimmed by 3 bases and V by 4 bases; bases with no gene match: 4. The CDR3, as DNA: TGTGCCAGCTCACTGGTAGCGGGGGACTACAATGAGCAGTTCTTC. Its translation is CASSLVAGDYNEQFF.

The J gene is TRBJ2-7, the V gene TRBV15, with 7 bases fitting TRBD2. The CDR3 has 15 residues. Germline CDR1 LNHNV, CDR2 YYDKDF (reference sequence). V shed 0 bases, J shed 0 bases, and the junction held 2 bases outside the gene matches. DNA of the CDR3: TGTGCCACCAGCAGAGACCAGCGGGGCTCCTACGAGCAGTACTTC. It codes for CATSRDQRGSYEQYF.

This chain connects TRBV30 to TRBJ1-1; perhaps TRBD1 as D (6 bases). Germline V gene sequence: CDR1 GTSNPN, CDR2 SVGIG (reference sequence). V was cut by 2 bases and J by 6 bases, with 13 bases left in between. The CDR3 totals 13 residues. The DNA of the CDR3 is TGTGCCTGGAGTCGACAGGTTAAAGCTGAAGCTTTCTTT. Translating gives CAWSRQVKAEAFF.

The chain links TRBV27 to TRBJ2-5; TRBD2 agrees at 8 bases. The length of the CDR3 is 16 residues. CDR1 MNHEY and CDR2 SMNVEV come from the germline V gene (reference sequence). V shed 4 bases, J shed 5 bases, and the junction held 12 bases outside the gene matches. The CDR3 loop reads CASSSFKAGGMETQYF. DNA of the CDR3: TGTGCCAGCAGTTCCTTTAAGGCGGGGGGAATGGAGACCCAGTACTTC.

The CDR3 here is CASSLDNRGYGYTF. The CDR3 coding sequence is TGTGCCAGCAGCTTAGATAACAGGGGCTATGGCTACACCTTC. The chain is built from TRBV7-8 and TRBJ1-2, with TRBD1 matching 7 bases. Trimming removed 1 base from V and 4 bases from J; junction bases left unmatched: 3. The CDR3 has 14 amino acids. Per the germline V gene, CDR1 is SGHVS and CDR2 is FQNEAQ. Full variable domain (missing parts from reference TRBV7-8 and TRBJ1-2): GAGVSQSPRYKVAKRGQDVALRCDPISGHVSLFWYQQALGQGPEFLTYFQNEAQLDKSGLPSDRFFAERPEGSVSTLKIQRTQQEDSAVYLCASSLDNRGYGYTFGSGTRLTVV.

This rearrangement joins TRBV6-4 to TRBJ2-7, with D hard to call. Per germline, CDR1 MRHNA and CDR2 SNTAGT. V gave up 8 bases and J gave up 5 bases, with 10 bases separating them. This CDR3 is 11 amino acids long. The CDR3 loop reads CASLYRDEQYF. The CDR3 nucleotides are TGTGCCAGCCTCTACCGGGACGAGCAGTACTTC.

This chain uses TRBV11-3 with TRBJ1-2; a weak D match, TRBD1 (5 bases). V lost 0 bases, J lost 6 bases, and 8 bases lay in between. CDR3 length: 13 residues. Germline lookup yields CDR1 SGHNT and CDR2 YENEEA. CDR3 sequence (DNA): TGTGCCAGCAGCTTAGACAGGGAGGATGGCTACACCTTC. Its protein product is CASSLDREDGYTF. Full variable domain (missing parts from reference TRBV11-3 and TRBJ1-2): EAGVVQSPRYKIIEKKQPVAFWCNPISGHNTLYWYLQNLGQGPELLIRYENEEAVDDSQLPKDRFSAERLKGVDSTLKIQPAELGDSAVYLCASSLDREDGYTFGSGTRLTVV.

This clone was picked up one time. The chain recombines TRBV5-4 with TRBJ2-3; 7 positions agree with TRBD1. Germline V gives CDR1 SGHNT, CDR2 YYREEE (reference sequence). V lost 1 base, J lost 5 bases, and 4 bases stayed unmatched. This CDR3 has 14 amino acids. Written as DNA, the CDR3 is TGTGCCAGCAGCTTGTTCCAGGGGGAAGATACGCAGTATTTT. Translating it yields CASSLFQGEDTQYF.

The chain recombines TRBV5-8 with TRBJ2-7, with D perhaps TRBD1 (8 bases). The CDR3 totals 13 residues. The V and J ends lost 5 bases and 3 bases respectively, with 12 bases between them. Germline V CDR1 and CDR2: SGHTS, YDEGEE. The CDR3 is CASRDREGYEQYF. The CDR3 DNA reads as TGTGCCAGCAGGGACAGGGAGGGCTACGAGCAGTACTTC.

This chain joins TRBV19 and TRBJ1-2; D might be TRBD1 (5 bases). V was clipped by 10 bases and J by 6 bases, with 18 bases between them. Germline V gives CDR1 LNHDA, CDR2 SQIVND (reference sequence). This CDR3 comprises 13 residues. This chain's CDR3 is CATSSWGGDGYTF. As DNA, the CDR3 is TGTGCCACTTCATCTTGGGGGGGGGATGGCTACACCTTC.

The chain employs TRBV4-2 and TRBJ2-3, with TRBD2 matching over 12 bases. Germline-derived CDR1 and CDR2 are LGHNA and YNFKEQ. J gave up 4 bases and V 3 bases, and 5 bases lay outside the gene matches. The CDR3 contains 16 residues. Here the CDR3 DNA reads TGTGCCAGCAGCCAGACTAGCGGGAGCACTTCAGATACGCAGTATTTT. Its protein product is CASSQTSGSTSDTQYF.

This chain connects TRBV11-1 to TRBJ2-1, with D unclear. V was cut by 2 bases and J by 6 bases, with 5 bases left in between. CDR1 and CDR2 from the germline V gene are SGHAT and FQDESV (reference sequence). The CDR3 length is 12 residues. CDR3 sequence reads: CASSLSGNEQFF. CDR3 DNA sequence: TGTGCCAGCAGCTTATCGGGCAATGAGCAGTTCTTC.

J is TRBJ1-1 and V is TRBV11-1; TRBD1 aligns across 8 bases. From germline, CDR1 is SGHAT and CDR2 FQDESV (reference sequence). The J segment lost 1 base and the V segment lost 5 bases, leaving 6 bases of the junction unmatched. The CDR3 totals 15 residues. The CDR3 DNA reads as TGTGCCAGCAGCATTCGAGGACAGGGGAACACTGAAGCTTTCTTT. It translates to CASSIRGQGNTEAFF.

V usage is TRBV6-5 and J usage is TRBJ1-4; tentative D call: TRBD1 (5 bases). The CDR3 is 14 amino acids. Germline CDR1 MNHEY, CDR2 SVGAGI. Trimming cost V 6 bases and J 1 base, with 9 bases left between them. The CDR3 loop is CASSQGLTNEKLFF. For the CDR3, the DNA is TGTGCCAGCAGCCAGGGTTTAACTAATGAAAAACTGTTTTTT.

The V call is TRBV11-2, the J call TRBJ2-5; 8 bases are a match to TRBD2. The J call could be wrong; TRBJ2-7 is a better fit for the DNA end. CDR1 is SGHAT and CDR2 is FQNNGV in the germline V gene. The CDR3 covers 14 residues. CDR3 bases: TGTGCCAGCACCCGTAGCGGGATTCGATACGAGCAGTACTTC. Its translation: CASTRSGIRYEQYF.